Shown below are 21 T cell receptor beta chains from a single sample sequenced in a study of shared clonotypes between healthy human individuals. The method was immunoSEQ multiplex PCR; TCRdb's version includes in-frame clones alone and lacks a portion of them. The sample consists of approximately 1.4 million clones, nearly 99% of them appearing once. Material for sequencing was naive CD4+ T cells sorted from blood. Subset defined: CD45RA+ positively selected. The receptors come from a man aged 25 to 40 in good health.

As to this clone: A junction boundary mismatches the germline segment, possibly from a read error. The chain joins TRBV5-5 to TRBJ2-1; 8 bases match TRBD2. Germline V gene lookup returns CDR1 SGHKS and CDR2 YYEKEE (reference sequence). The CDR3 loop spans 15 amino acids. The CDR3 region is CASSLGLAGYIEQFF. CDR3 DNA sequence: TGTGCCAGCAGCTTGGGGCTAGCGGGCTACATTGAGCAGTTCTTC.

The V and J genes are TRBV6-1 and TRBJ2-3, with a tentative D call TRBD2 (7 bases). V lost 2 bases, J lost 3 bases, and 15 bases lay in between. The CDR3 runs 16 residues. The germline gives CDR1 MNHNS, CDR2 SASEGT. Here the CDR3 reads CASSEHGGGGTDTQYF. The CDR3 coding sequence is TGTGCCAGCAGTGAACATGGGGGAGGGGGTACAGATACGCAGTATTTT.

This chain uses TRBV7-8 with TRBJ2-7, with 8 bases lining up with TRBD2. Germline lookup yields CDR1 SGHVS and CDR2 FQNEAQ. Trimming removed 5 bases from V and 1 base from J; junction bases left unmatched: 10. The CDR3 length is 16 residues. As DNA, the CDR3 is TGTGCCAGCAGCCCCACGAGCGGGAGCGGTTCCTACGAGCAGTACTTC. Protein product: CASSPTSGSGSYEQYF.

The CDR3: CASSSPSGRAHNEQFF. Here the CDR3 DNA reads TGTGCCAGCAGTTCACCTAGCGGGAGGGCCCACAATGAGCAGTTCTTC. The chain uses TRBV27 and TRBJ2-1; TRBD2 agrees at 12 bases. The CDR3 loop spans 16 amino acids. Germline-derived CDR1 and CDR2 are MNHEY and SMNVEV (reference sequence). Trimming cost V 4 bases and J 5 bases; bases outside gene matches: 6.

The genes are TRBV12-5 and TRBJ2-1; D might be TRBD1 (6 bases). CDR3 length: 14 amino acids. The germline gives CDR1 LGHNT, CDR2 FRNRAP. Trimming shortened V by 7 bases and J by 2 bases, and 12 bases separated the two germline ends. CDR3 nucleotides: TGTGCTAGTGCCACCGGGACAACCTACAATGAGCAGTTCTTC. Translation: CASATGTTYNEQFF.

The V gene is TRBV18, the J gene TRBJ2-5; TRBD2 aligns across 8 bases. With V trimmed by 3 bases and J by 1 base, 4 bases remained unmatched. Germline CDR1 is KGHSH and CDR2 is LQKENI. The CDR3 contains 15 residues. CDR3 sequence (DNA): TGTGCCAGCTCACCTCTAGGGACTAGCCAAGAGACCCAGTACTTC. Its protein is CASSPLGTSQETQYF.

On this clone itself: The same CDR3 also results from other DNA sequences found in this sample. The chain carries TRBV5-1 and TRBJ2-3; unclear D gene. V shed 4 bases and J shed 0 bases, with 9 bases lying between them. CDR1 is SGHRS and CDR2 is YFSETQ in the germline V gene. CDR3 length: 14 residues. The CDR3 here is CASSVTVSTDTQYF. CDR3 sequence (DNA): TGCGCCAGCAGCGTAACCGTTAGCACAGATACGCAGTATTTT.

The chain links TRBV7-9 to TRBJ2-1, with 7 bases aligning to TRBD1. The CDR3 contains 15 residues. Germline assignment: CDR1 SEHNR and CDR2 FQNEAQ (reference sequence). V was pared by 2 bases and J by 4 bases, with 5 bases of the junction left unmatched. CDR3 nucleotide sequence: TGTGCCAGCAGCTTACGGGACAGTTTTTACAATGAGCAGTTCTTC. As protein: CASSLRDSFYNEQFF.

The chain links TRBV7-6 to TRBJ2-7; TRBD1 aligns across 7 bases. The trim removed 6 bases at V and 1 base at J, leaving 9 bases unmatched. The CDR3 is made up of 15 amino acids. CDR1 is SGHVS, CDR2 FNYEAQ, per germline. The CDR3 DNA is TGTGCCAGCAGTACCGGGACAGACATGTCCTACGAGCAGTACTTC. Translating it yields CASSTGTDMSYEQYF.

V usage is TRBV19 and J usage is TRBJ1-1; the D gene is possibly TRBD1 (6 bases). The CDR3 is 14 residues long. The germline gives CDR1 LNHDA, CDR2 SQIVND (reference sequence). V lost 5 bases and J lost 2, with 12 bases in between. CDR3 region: CASSAGGQNTEAFF. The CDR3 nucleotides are TGTGCCAGTAGTGCGGGGGGACAAAACACTGAAGCTTTCTTT.

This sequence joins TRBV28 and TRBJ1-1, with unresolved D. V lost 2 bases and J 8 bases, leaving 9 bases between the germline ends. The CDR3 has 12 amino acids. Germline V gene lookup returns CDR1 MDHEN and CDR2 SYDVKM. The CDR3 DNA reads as TGTGCCAGCAGTTTAAGTGGATACGAAGCTTTCTTT. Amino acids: CASSLSGYEAFF.

Written as DNA, the CDR3 is TGTGCCAGCAGTGGTGGGTTGGCCAGGACCTACGAGCAGTACTTC. Protein product: CASSGGLARTYEQYF. The J gene is TRBJ2-7, the V gene TRBV7-2; no clear D. Trimming took off 6 bases at V and 2 bases at J, with 17 bases between the two ends. The CDR3 is 15 amino acids. Germline CDR1 is SGHTA and CDR2 is FQGNSA.

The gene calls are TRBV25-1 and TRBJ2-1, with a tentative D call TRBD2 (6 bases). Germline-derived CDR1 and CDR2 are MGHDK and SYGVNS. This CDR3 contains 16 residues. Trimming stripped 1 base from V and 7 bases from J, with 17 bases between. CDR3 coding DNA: TGTGCCAGCAGTGAATCTGGAGGGCGGGCACATAATGAGCAGTTCTTC. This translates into CASSESGGRAHNEQFF.

The DNA for the CDR3 is TGTGCCAGCAGCTTAAGACAGCTTAATCAGCCCCAGCATTTT. Residues: CASSLRQLNQPQHF. The chain joins TRBV7-8 to TRBJ1-5; TRBD1 is a possible D gene (5 bases). This CDR3 is built from 14 residues. Germline V gene lookup returns CDR1 SGHVS and CDR2 FQNEAQ. Trimming stripped 2 bases from V and 4 bases from J, with 9 bases between. The variable domain in full, completed from reference TRBV7-8 and TRBJ1-5, reads GAGVSQSPRYKVAKRGQDVALRCDPISGHVSLFWYQQALGQGPEFLTYFQNEAQLDKSGLPSDRFFAERPEGSVSTLKIQRTQQEDSAVYLCASSLRQLNQPQHFGDGTRLSIL.

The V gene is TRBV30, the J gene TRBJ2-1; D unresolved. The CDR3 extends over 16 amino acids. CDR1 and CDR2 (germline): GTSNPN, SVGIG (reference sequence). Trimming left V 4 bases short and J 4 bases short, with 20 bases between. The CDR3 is CAWKSPRVRLYNEQFF. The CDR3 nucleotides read TGTGCCTGGAAGAGCCCCAGAGTACGATTATACAATGAGCAGTTCTTC.

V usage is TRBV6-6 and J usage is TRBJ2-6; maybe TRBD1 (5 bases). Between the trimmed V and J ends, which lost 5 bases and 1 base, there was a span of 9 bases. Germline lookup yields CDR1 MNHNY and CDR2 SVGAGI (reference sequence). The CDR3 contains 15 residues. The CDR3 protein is CASSPQGSGANVLTF. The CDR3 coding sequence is TGTGCCAGCAGTCCTCAGGGATCTGGGGCCAACGTCCTGACTTTC.

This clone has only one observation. The CDR3 DNA follows: TGCGCCAGCAGCCAAGAGTCGGTCAGCTACACTGAAGCTTTCTTT. Its translation is CASSQESVSYTEAFF. The chain carries TRBV4-3 and TRBJ1-1; D not certain. With 0 bases removed from V and 3 bases from J, the gap between germline ends came to 11 bases. The length of the CDR3 is 15 residues. The germline CDR1 and CDR2 sequences are LGHNA and YSLEER.

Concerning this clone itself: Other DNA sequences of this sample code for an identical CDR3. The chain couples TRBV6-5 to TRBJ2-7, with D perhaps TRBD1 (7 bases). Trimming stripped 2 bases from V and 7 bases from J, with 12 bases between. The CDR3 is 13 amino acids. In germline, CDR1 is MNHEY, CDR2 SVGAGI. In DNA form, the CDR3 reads TGTGCCAGCAGTTACCCAGGGGGAGGAGAGCAGTACTTC. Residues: CASSYPGGGEQYF.

The CDR3 sequence: CASSAGTGELFF. In nucleotides, the CDR3 is TGTGCCAGCAGCGCGGGGACCGGGGAGCTGTTTTTT. The rearrangement uses TRBV5-4 and TRBJ2-2; D is possibly TRBD2 (6 bases). Trimming cost V 4 bases and J 5 bases, with 6 bases left between them. Germline V lookup: CDR1 SGHNT, CDR2 YYREEE (reference sequence). This CDR3 is 12 amino acids long.

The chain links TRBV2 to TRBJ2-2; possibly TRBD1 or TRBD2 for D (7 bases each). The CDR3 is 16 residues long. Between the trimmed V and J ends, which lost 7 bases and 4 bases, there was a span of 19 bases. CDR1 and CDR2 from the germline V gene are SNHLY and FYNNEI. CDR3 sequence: CASIQGGDGGTGELFF. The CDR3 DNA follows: TGTGCCAGCATCCAGGGGGGGGATGGAGGCACCGGGGAGCTGTTTTTT.

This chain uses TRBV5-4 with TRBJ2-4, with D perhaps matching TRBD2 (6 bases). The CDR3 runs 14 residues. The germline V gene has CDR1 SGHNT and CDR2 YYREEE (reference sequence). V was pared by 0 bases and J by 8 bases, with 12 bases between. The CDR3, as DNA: TGTGCCAGCAGCTTGGATGGGGACTGGGACATTCAGTACTTC. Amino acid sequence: CASSLDGDWDIQYF.